These T cell receptor beta chains were read from a single sample in a study of blood T cell repertoires in COVID-19. Profiling relied on immunoSEQ multiplex PCR, and the TCRdb table lists in-frame clones only, not all of them. Among around 200,000 clones listed, approximately 88% were seen once. Sequencing used peripheral blood. These receptors originate from a woman aged 40 to 50 with COVID-19, enrolled during active disease. CDR3s leave out the opening cysteine and the closing phenylalanine or tryptophan. The D gene is left open where the match is weak.

TRBV12-3/TRBV12-4 TRBD2 ASSLLAGETQY
TRBV19 TRBD1 ASSIDGTAEQY
TRBV14 TRBD2 ASSQGAIAGETQY
TRBV10-3 . AISAGNQNYGYT
TRBV10-3 TRBD2 AAYGRESSYEQY
TRBV3-1/TRBV3-2 . ASSPGELRNTEAF
TRBV28 . ASTTNPWRGNQPQH
TRBV24-1 . ATSDFMWPNTGELF
TRBV28 . ASSLTGYNQPQH
TRBV4-1 TRBD2 ASSPRLAGLLHDQY
TRBV6-5 . ASSLVYGYT
TRBV12-3/TRBV12-4 . ASRVPGHYGYT
TRBV2 TRBD2 ASSGKRGGVEQF
TRBV3-1/TRBV3-2 . ASSPEGGDFTYNEQF
TRBV18 . ASSPRTDTGELF
TRBV7-9 . ASSLAGRVYGYT
TRBV5-5 TRBD1 ASSIQGAYEQY
TRBV2 . ASSYDRNTEAF
TRBV19 TRBD1 ASSSGTGGTYEQY
TRBV5-1 . ASRPGGRTEKLF
TRBV19 TRBD1 ASGGYGYT
TRBV27 TRBD1 ASRRGTGGYNEQF
TRBV7-3 . ASSFDSRAYGYT
TRBV6-1 TRBD1 ASSEVDRGSAEAF
TRBV5-1 . ASSLVQPTDTQY
TRBV12-5 . ASEVAYEQY
TRBV6-1 TRBD1 ASSEDGQGWDTQY
TRBV7-3 . ASSLTGGVGSPLH
TRBV7-9 TRBD1 ASSSSGTGALLPYEQY
TRBV7-8 . ASSPGPMPVDGYT
TRBV18 TRBD1 ASSPQRDREQAF
TRBV5-1 TRBD1 ASSYGQGAEAF
TRBV3-1/TRBV3-2 TRBD2 ASSRRTSGFTDTQY
TRBV28 TRBD1 ASSTPQGAGNSPLH
TRBV13 . ASSLGPNYYSGANVLT
TRBV6-6 TRBD1 ASSIGQGMNTGELF
TRBV9 . ASSTHAADSPLH
TRBV11-2 TRBD1 ATLDRGRYGYT
TRBV7-9 . ASSFEGSYEQY
TRBV3-1/TRBV3-2 TRBD1 ATGQSAPNEQY
TRBV7-9 . ASSLETRQSAKNIQY
TRBV21-1 . ASSSLLWGQGKNGYT
TRBV28 . ASSLIPYQETQY
TRBV28 TRBD1 ASRTGGEVTQY
TRBV5-1 TRBD2 ASSSGGAGDTQY